The 21 T cell receptor beta chains in this list originate from one sample, sequenced in a study of shared clonotypes between healthy human individuals. Measured with immunoSEQ multiplex PCR; TCRdb has only the in-frame clones, and not every one. Altogether around 1.9 million clones are present, 85% to 95% being singletons, with the ten largest covering under 2%. It was CD45RO-negative cells, positively selected for CCR7, that made up naive CD8 cells, with terminally differentiated effector memory CD45RA+ cells excluded. Sequenced material: naive CD8+ T cells from PBMCs. Every receptor here comes from a man between 18 and 29 years old in good health. Some clones in this sample may be carry-over from other donors' samples.

The V call is TRBV6-4, the J call TRBJ2-2, with D possibly matching TRBD2 (5 bases). The germline V gene encodes CDR1 MRHNA and CDR2 SNTAGT. There are 15 residues in the CDR3. Trimming stripped 3 bases from V and 1 base from J, with 9 bases between. The CDR3 reads CASSDREGNTGELFF. In DNA, the CDR3 is TGTGCCAGCAGTGATCGCGAGGGGAACACCGGGGAGCTGTTTTTT.

The chain carries TRBV7-9 and TRBJ1-1; D not certain. CDR1 SEHNR and CDR2 FQNEAQ come from the germline V gene (reference sequence). The CDR3 totals 16 residues. V lost 5 bases and J lost 1, with 17 bases in between. The CDR3 is CASSEGRGRGNTEAFF. CDR3 nucleotides: TGTGCCAGCAGCGAAGGCCGGGGTCGGGGGAACACTGAAGCTTTCTTT.

The J gene is TRBJ1-2, the V gene TRBV11-2, with D perhaps matching TRBD1 (5 bases). V lost 2 bases to trimming and J lost 2 bases, with 6 bases between them. This CDR3 comprises 13 residues. The germline V gene has CDR1 SGHAT and CDR2 FQNNGV. The CDR3 reads CASSLWGNYGYTF. CDR3 DNA sequence: TGTGCCAGCAGCTTATGGGGGAACTATGGCTACACCTTC.

V gene TRBV7-9 combines with J gene TRBJ2-7; 8 bases line up with TRBD1. The CDR3 length is 14 residues. In germline, CDR1 is SEHNR, CDR2 FQNEAQ (reference sequence). The V and J ends lost 2 bases and 6 bases, in that order; junction bases with no gene match: 6. The CDR3 sequence: CASSLRQGAGEQYF. The CDR3 bases are TGTGCCAGCAGCTTAAGGCAGGGGGCCGGCGAGCAGTACTTC.

The chain employs TRBV13 and TRBJ2-3; 7 bases align to TRBD2. The J segment lost 2 bases and the V segment lost 6 bases, leaving 20 bases of the junction unmatched. The CDR3 is 19 amino acids. Per germline, CDR1 PRHDT and CDR2 FYEKMQ (reference sequence). The chain's CDR3 is CASRPRIYRAGESTDTQYF. The CDR3, as DNA: TGTGCCAGCAGACCACGTATTTACCGGGCGGGGGAATCCACAGATACGCAGTATTTT.

The chain joins TRBV28 to TRBJ2-1; D call uncertain. Trimming removed 7 bases from V and 6 bases from J, with 7 bases in between. Germline V gene lookup returns CDR1 MDHEN and CDR2 SYDVKM. The CDR3 contains 11 residues. The CDR3 sequence: CASTGINEQFF. The CDR3, as DNA: TGTGCCAGCACCGGAATCAATGAGCAGTTCTTC. The entire variable domain, with the rest obtained from reference TRBV28 and TRBJ2-1, is as follows: DVKVTQSSRYLVKRTGEKVFLECVQDMDHENMFWYRQDPGLGLRLIYFSYDVKMKEKGDIPEGYSVSREKKERFSLILESASTNQTSMYLCASTGINEQFFGPGTRLTVL.

In its sample, this clone was seen once. Other nucleotide sequences in the sample specify the same CDR3. This rearrangement joins TRBV27 to TRBJ1-1; D not resolved. This CDR3 has 15 amino acids. The V and J ends lost 0 bases and 0 bases respectively, with 8 bases between them. Per the germline V gene, CDR1 is MNHEY and CDR2 is SMNVEV (reference sequence). The CDR3 DNA reads as TGTGCCAGCAGTTTATCGACGGGGATGAACACTGAAGCTTTCTTT. The encoded protein is CASSLSTGMNTEAFF.

The genes are TRBV14 and TRBJ1-2; TRBD1 aligns across 7 bases. The V gene's germline CDR1 is SGHDN and CDR2 FVKESK. The V and J ends lost 1 base and 4 bases, in that order; junction bases with no gene match: 0. This CDR3 region has 13 residues. DNA for the CDR3: TGTGCCAGCAGCCAAGGGGACAGCTATGGCTACACCTTC. It codes for CASSQGDSYGYTF. Complete variable domain (other parts from reference TRBV14 and TRBJ1-2): EAGVTQFPSHSVIEKGQTVTLRCDPISGHDNLYWYRRVMGKEIKFLLHFVKESKQDESGMPNNRFLAERTGGTYSTLKVQPAELEDSGVYFCASSQGDSYGYTFGSGTRLTVV.

This clone was seen once. The chain employs TRBV27 and TRBJ2-1; D may be TRBD2 (6 bases). V shed 8 bases and J shed 10 bases, with 12 bases lying between them. CDR1 MNHEY and CDR2 SMNVEV come from the germline V gene (reference sequence). The CDR3 consists of 11 residues. The CDR3, as DNA: TGTGCCAGCGGCCCCGGGGGAGAGCAGTTCTTC. Protein sequence: CASGPGGEQFF.

Concerning this clone itself: This sample also contains other DNA sequences that code for the same CDR3. CDR3 loop: CASSLDRGSYNEQFF. DNA for the CDR3: TGTGCCAGCAGCTTAGATCGGGGGTCCTACAATGAGCAGTTCTTC. The genes are TRBV11-2 and TRBJ2-1; possible D gene TRBD2, 6 bases. CDR1 is SGHAT and CDR2 is FQNNGV in the germline V gene. This CDR3 has 15 amino acids. Trimming removed 0 bases from V and 1 base from J, with 7 bases in between.

This sequence joins TRBV6-5 and TRBJ1-2; maybe TRBD1 (6 bases). Germline V gives CDR1 MNHEY, CDR2 SVGAGI. This CDR3 is built from 15 residues. The ends were cut back, 5 bases at V and 6 bases at J, with 19 bases in the middle. The CDR3 coding sequence is TGTGCCAGCAGTACACAGGGTACAGGGTTGCATGGCTACACCTTC. This sequence encodes CASSTQGTGLHGYTF.

This rearrangement joins TRBV19 to TRBJ2-7, with D perhaps matching TRBD2 (6 bases). Deletions cut 5 bases from V and 5 bases from J, with 19 bases between. The V gene's germline CDR1 is LNHDA and CDR2 SQIVND (reference sequence). This CDR3 comprises 15 residues. The CDR3, as DNA: TGTGCCAGTAGTGCTTTACTAGCAGGTGGAGACGAGCAGTACTTC. Encoded protein: CASSALLAGGDEQYF.

The genes are TRBV7-9 and TRBJ1-1; D is undetermined. V was clipped by 1 base and J by 1 base, with 10 bases between them. Germline lookup yields CDR1 SEHNR and CDR2 FQNEAQ (reference sequence). CDR3 length equals 15 residues. The CDR3 loop reads CASSLGPDANTEAFF. The CDR3 region has the DNA TGTGCCAGCAGCTTAGGCCCGGACGCGAACACTGAAGCTTTCTTT.

This chain joins TRBV4-1 and TRBJ1-1; D is undetermined. Trimming stripped 1 base from V and 0 bases from J, with 12 bases between. The CDR3 runs to 16 residues. Per germline, CDR1 MGHRA and CDR2 YSYEKL. CDR3 DNA: TGCGCCAGCAGCCAAGGGTTGACAAGCTTGAACACTGAAGCTTTCTTT. This encodes CASSQGLTSLNTEAFF.

This rearrangement joins TRBV30 to TRBJ1-1; D possibly corresponds to TRBD1 (5 bases). The CDR3 is 12 residues long. Germline loops: CDR1 GTSNPN, CDR2 SVGIG (reference sequence). V gave up 4 bases and J gave up 5 bases, with 11 bases separating them. The CDR3 sequence is CAWTGLRTEAFF. CDR3 DNA sequence: TGTGCCTGGACAGGGCTTAGAACTGAAGCTTTCTTT.

This clone is a singleton in its sample. This chain links TRBV25-1 with TRBJ1-3, with D possibly being TRBD1 (6 bases). The CDR3 length is 16 residues. CDR1 is MGHDK and CDR2 is SYGVNS in the germline V gene. V shed 5 bases and J shed 0 bases, with 14 bases lying between them. The CDR3 protein is CASSKGDRFSGNTIYF. CDR3 nucleotide sequence: TGTGCCAGCAGTAAGGGTGACAGGTTCTCTGGAAACACCATATATTTT. The entire variable domain, with the rest obtained from reference TRBV25-1 and TRBJ1-3, is as follows: EADIYQTPRYLVIGTGKKITLECSQTMGHDKMYWYQQDPGMELHLIHYSYGVNSTEKGDLSSESTVSRIRTEHFPLTLESARPSHTSQYLCASSKGDRFSGNTIYFGEGSWLTVV.

Here the CDR3 DNA reads TGTGCCAGTAGTATCCCCACAGGGTCTGAAGCTTTCTTT. The encoded protein is CASSIPTGSEAFF. This chain connects TRBV19 to TRBJ1-1; tentative D call: TRBD1 (6 bases). This CDR3 contains 13 residues. The germline V gene has CDR1 LNHDA and CDR2 SQIVND (reference sequence). Trimming stripped 3 bases from V and 6 bases from J, with 11 bases between. Full variable domain (missing parts from reference TRBV19 and TRBJ1-1): DGGITQSPKYLFRKEGQNVTLSCEQNLNHDAMYWYRQDPGQGLRLIYYSQIVNDFQKGDIAEGYSVSREKKESFPLTVTSAQKNPTAFYLCASSIPTGSEAFFGQGTRLTVV.

This chain connects TRBV7-8 to TRBJ1-2; no reliable D call. CDR3 length: 16 residues. Trimming stripped 1 base from V and 6 bases from J, with 18 bases between. Per the germline V gene, CDR1 is SGHVS and CDR2 is FQNEAQ. CDR3 protein: CASSLGRTVSSDGYTF. The CDR3 bases are TGTGCCAGCAGCTTAGGACGGACGGTCTCAAGTGATGGCTACACCTTC.

About this clone: Other DNA sequences within the sample encode an identical CDR3. The rearrangement uses TRBV27 and TRBJ2-7; D gene ambiguous. Germline V gene lookup returns CDR1 MNHEY and CDR2 SMNVEV (reference sequence). Deletions cut 3 bases from V and 0 bases from J, with 9 bases between. The CDR3 loop spans 14 amino acids. This CDR3 is CASSLSVSSYEQYF. CDR3 DNA sequence: TGTGCCAGCAGTTTGAGCGTGAGCTCCTACGAGCAGTACTTC.

This chain links TRBV6-5 with TRBJ2-7; 7 nucleotides align to TRBD1. V was pared by 6 bases and J by 7 bases, with 9 bases of the junction left unmatched. Germline CDR1 MNHEY, CDR2 SVGAGI. This CDR3 has 13 residues. The CDR3 sequence is CASRTTGAREQYF. CDR3 nucleotide sequence: TGTGCCAGCAGGACAACAGGGGCCCGGGAGCAGTACTTC.

This chain connects TRBV30 to TRBJ1-2; 7 nucleotides line up with TRBD1. V lost 7 bases to trimming and J lost 8 bases; unmatched junction nucleotides: 10. Per germline, CDR1 GTSNPN and CDR2 SVGIG (reference sequence). The CDR3 extends over 12 amino acids. The CDR3 sequence: CASQEGGPGYTF. The CDR3 DNA follows: TGTGCCTCACAAGAAGGGGGCCCCGGCTACACCTTC.